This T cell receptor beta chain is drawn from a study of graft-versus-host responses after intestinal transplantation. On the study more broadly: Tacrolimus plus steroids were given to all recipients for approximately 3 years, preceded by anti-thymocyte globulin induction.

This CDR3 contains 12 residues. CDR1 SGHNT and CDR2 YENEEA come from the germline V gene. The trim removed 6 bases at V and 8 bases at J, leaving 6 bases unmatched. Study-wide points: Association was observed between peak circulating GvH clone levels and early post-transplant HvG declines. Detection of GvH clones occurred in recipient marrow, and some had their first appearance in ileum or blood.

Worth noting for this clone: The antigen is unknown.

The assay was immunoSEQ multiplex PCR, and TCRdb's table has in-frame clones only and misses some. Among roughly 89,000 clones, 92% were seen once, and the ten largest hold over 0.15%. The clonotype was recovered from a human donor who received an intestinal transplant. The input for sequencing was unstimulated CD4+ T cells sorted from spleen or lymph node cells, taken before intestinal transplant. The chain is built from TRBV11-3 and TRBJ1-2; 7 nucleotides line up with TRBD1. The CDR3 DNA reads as TGTGCCAGCAGTGACAGGGTGGCCGGCTACACCTTC. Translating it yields CASSDRVAGYTF.